The source of this T cell receptor beta chain is a study of PD-1 blockade in classical Hodgkin lymphoma. Trimming removed 6 bases at V and 2 bases at J, with 19 bases between. This CDR3 comprises 16 residues. Germline V CDR1 and CDR2: LGHNA, YNFKEQ. Measured with immunoSEQ multiplex PCR; TCRdb has only the in-frame clones, and not every one. This table has more than 140,000 clones, 78% appearing once. Concerning this clone itself: Its target is not known.

Each patient experienced a relapse that followed autologous stem cell transplantation, and brentuximab vedotin exposure varied. Patients had relapsed/refractory classical Hodgkin lymphoma with complete response, partial response or progressive disease as best response. Broader study findings: Initiation of nivolumab under 1 year after ASCT led to exclusion of patients. Still unresolved is the cause of the repertoire differences, which may be disease activity or prior therapy.

The sample in question was peripheral blood mononuclear cells (PBMCs), obtained before the second cycle of nivolumab. The chain recombines TRBV4-2 with TRBJ2-5, with a possible D match to TRBD1 (6 bases). This TCR was sampled from a human donor with classical Hodgkin lymphoma. In DNA form, the CDR3 reads TGTGCCAGCAGGCCCTCCTTAGCAGGGGATCAAGAGACCCAGTACTTC. This codes for CASRPSLAGDQETQYF.